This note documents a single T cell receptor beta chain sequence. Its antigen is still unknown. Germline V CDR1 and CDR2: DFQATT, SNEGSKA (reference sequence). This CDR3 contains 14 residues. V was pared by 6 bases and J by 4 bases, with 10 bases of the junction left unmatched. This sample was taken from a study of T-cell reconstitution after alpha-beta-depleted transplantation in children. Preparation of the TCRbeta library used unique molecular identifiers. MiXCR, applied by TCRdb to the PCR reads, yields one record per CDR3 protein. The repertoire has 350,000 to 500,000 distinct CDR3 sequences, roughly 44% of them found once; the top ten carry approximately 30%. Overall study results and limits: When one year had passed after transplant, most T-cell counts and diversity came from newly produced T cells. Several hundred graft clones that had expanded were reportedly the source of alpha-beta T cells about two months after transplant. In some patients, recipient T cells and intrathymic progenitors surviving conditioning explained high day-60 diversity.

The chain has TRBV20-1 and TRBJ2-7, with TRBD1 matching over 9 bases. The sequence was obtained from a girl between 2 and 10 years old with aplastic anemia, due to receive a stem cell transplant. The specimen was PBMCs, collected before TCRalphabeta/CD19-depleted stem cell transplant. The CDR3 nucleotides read TGCAGTGCACCACAGGGGGCGCGGAGGTACGAGCAGTACTTC. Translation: CSAPQGARRYEQYF.